The 13 T cell receptor beta chains in this list originate from one sample, sequenced in a study of OX40 agonist ivuxolimab in advanced cancers. The library was produced with the immunoSEQ multiplex PCR assay. In TCRdb, the immuneACCESS table is reduced to in-frame sequences with V and J assigned. These tables do not hold every clone; where another copy was compared, an unresolved V gene accounts for under half, and the others remain unexplained. The sample table lists about 77,000 clones, under 90% of them with a count of one. Around 2.5% of the sample goes to the ten largest clones. Sequenced material: CD4+ or CD8+ T cells sorted from blood, taken in a trial of the OX40 agonist ivuxolimab. All receptors derive from an adult with an advanced solid tumor such as melanoma, head and neck, liver or kidney cancer.

The chain is built from TRBV5-4 and TRBJ1-2; TRBD1 aligns across 7 bases. Germline CDR1 SGHNT, CDR2 YYREEE (reference sequence). The CDR3 covers 18 residues. The J segment lost 2 bases and the V segment lost 4 bases, leaving 17 bases of the junction unmatched. CDR3 loop: CASSPLSGPATGNYGYTF. CDR3 in DNA: TGTGCCAGCAGCCCACTCTCGGGTCCCGCGACAGGGAACTATGGCTACACCTTC. The full variable domain, with the rest looked up from reference TRBV5-4 and TRBJ1-2, is ETGVTQSPTHLIKTRGQQVTLRCSSQSGHNTVSWYQQALGQGPQFIFQYYREEENGRGNFPPRFSGLQFPNYSSELNVNALELDDSALYLCASSPLSGPATGNYGYTFGSGTRLTVV.

V is TRBV2 and J is TRBJ1-2; 9 bases align to TRBD1. Germline loops: CDR1 SNHLY, CDR2 FYNNEI. Trimming removed 8 bases from V and 7 bases from J; junction bases left unmatched: 8. The CDR3 has 13 residues. The CDR3 protein is CASGRDRVAGYTF. Here the CDR3 DNA reads TGTGCCAGCGGGCGGGACAGGGTGGCTGGCTACACCTTC. The entire variable domain, with the rest obtained from reference TRBV2 and TRBJ1-2, is as follows: EPEVTQTPSHQVTQMGQEVILRCVPISNHLYFYWYRQILGQKVEFLVSFYNNEISEKSEIFDDQFSVERPDGSNFTLKIRSTKLEDSAMYFCASGRDRVAGYTFGSGTRLTVV.

J is TRBJ2-1 and V is TRBV5-1; D is unclear. The CDR3 contains 15 residues. Germline lookup yields CDR1 SGHRS and CDR2 YFSETQ. V lost 2 bases and J 3 bases, leaving 12 bases between the germline ends. The CDR3 region has the DNA TGCGCCAGCAGCTTCGGAGAATCTGACTACAATGAGCAGTTCTTC. Its protein is CASSFGESDYNEQFF.

A note on this clone: At one end, the junction sequence differs from germline, possibly due to a read error. The chain is built from TRBV7-7 and TRBJ1-1; possibly TRBD1 for D (5 bases). There are 13 residues in the CDR3. Germline CDR1 and CDR2: SSHAT and FNYEAQ (reference sequence). The CDR3 DNA sequence: TGTGCTAGCAGCTTAGGGGTTGGCACTGAAGCTTTCTTT. Protein sequence: CASSLGVGTEAFF.

Notes on this clone: The sample carries other DNA sequences with the same CDR3. V and J are TRBV5-1 and TRBJ1-1; D is ambiguous. Germline V gene lookup returns CDR1 SGHRS and CDR2 YFSETQ. The V gene lost 4 bases and the J gene lost 4 bases, with 20 bases spanning the gap. The CDR3 runs 16 residues. The CDR3 sequence is CASSRIIGPGGTEAFF. The CDR3, as DNA: TGCGCCAGCAGCCGAATAATCGGCCCGGGCGGCACTGAAGCTTTCTTT.

This sequence joins TRBV20-1 and TRBJ2-5; the D is unclear. The V gene lost 7 bases and the J gene lost 5 bases, with 11 bases spanning the gap. The germline gives CDR1 DFQATT, CDR2 SNEGSKA (reference sequence). The CDR3 length is 11 residues. The CDR3: CSGVTWETQYF. In nucleotides, the CDR3 is TGCAGTGGAGTTACGTGGGAGACCCAGTACTTC.

The chain employs TRBV28 and TRBJ1-5, with 7 bases lining up with TRBD1. Germline V gene data show CDR1 as MDHEN and CDR2 as SYDVKM. The junction had 5 bases not matched to a gene; V was cut back by 1 base and J by 5 bases. The CDR3 length is 15 residues. The DNA for the CDR3 is TGTGCCAGCAGTTTATTTAGGCAGGGGGATCAGCCCCAGCATTTT. Translating gives CASSLFRQGDQPQHF.

This clone came up once. The V call is TRBV28, the J call TRBJ1-3; D is ambiguous. The CDR3 is 14 residues long. Per germline, CDR1 MDHEN and CDR2 SYDVKM. Trimming removed 5 bases at V and 2 bases at J, with 10 bases between. CDR3 nucleotides: TGTGCCAGCAGTACGCCAGGTGCTGGAAACACCATATATTTT. Translating gives CASSTPGAGNTIYF.

The genes are TRBV11-2 and TRBJ2-1; 8 positions agree with TRBD2. This CDR3 comprises 15 residues. CDR1 is SGHAT and CDR2 is FQNNGV in the germline V gene. The V and J ends lost 5 bases and 2 bases, in that order; junction bases with no gene match: 5. The CDR3 DNA is TGTGCCAGCAGCCTCACTAGCGGACCCTACAATGAGCAGTTCTTC. Translation gives CASSLTSGPYNEQFF.

The rearrangement uses TRBV5-1 and TRBJ1-5; no definite D call. The CDR3 runs to 13 residues. Trimming took off 3 bases at V and 6 bases at J, with 10 bases between the two ends. Germline CDR1 is SGHRS and CDR2 is YFSETQ. The CDR3 protein is CASSYEVGQPQHF. CDR3 nucleotide sequence: TGCGCCAGCAGCTATGAGGTCGGTCAGCCCCAGCATTTT.

V gene TRBV18 combines with J gene TRBJ2-7; possible D gene TRBD1, 6 bases. This CDR3 is built from 15 residues. Looked up from germline, CDR1 is KGHSH and CDR2 is LQKENI. Trimming stripped 0 bases from V and 5 bases from J, with 14 bases between. This CDR3 reads CASSPPGHRGDEQYF. The CDR3 region has the DNA TGTGCCAGCTCACCACCGGGACACCGTGGGGACGAGCAGTACTTC.

The genes are TRBV7-9 and TRBJ1-1, with TRBD1 identical over 9 bases. Germline V gene data show CDR1 as SEHNR and CDR2 as FQNEAQ (reference sequence). The CDR3 is 14 residues long. Unmatched junction bases numbered 2, after V lost 5 bases and J lost 1 base. For the CDR3, the DNA is TGTGCCAGCAGCCAGGACAGGGGGAACACTGAAGCTTTCTTT. Amino acid sequence: CASSQDRGNTEAFF.

The V call is TRBV27, the J call TRBJ2-7; D not certain. The V and J ends lost 2 bases and 2 bases respectively, with 1 base between them. Germline V lookup: CDR1 MNHEY, CDR2 SMNVEV (reference sequence). The CDR3 has 11 residues. Here the CDR3 DNA reads TGTGCCAGCAGTTTACCCTACGAGCAGTACTTC. Its translation: CASSLPYEQYF.